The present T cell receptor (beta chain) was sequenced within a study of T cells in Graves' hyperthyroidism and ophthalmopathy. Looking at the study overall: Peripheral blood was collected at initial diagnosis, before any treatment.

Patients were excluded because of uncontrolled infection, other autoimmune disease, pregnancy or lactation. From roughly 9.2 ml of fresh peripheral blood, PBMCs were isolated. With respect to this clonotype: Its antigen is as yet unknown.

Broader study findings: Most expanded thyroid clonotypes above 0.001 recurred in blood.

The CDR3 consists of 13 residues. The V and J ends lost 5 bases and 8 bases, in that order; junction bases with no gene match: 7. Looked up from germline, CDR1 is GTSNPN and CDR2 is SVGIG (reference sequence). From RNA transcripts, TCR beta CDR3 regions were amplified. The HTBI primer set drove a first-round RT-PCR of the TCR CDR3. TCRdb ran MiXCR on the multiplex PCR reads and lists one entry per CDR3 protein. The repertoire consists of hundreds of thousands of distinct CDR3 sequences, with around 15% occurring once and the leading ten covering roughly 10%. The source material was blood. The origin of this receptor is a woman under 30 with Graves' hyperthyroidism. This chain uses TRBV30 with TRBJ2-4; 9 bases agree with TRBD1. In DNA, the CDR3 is TGTGCCTGGTCCGGACAGGGGAGGGACATTCAGTACTTC. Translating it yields CAWSGQGRDIQYF. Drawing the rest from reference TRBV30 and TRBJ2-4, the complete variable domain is SQTIHQWPATLVQPVGSPLSLECTVEGTSNPNLYWYRQAAGRGLQLLFYSVGIGQISSEVPQNLSASRPQDRQFILSSKKLLLSDSGFYLCAWSGQGRDIQYFGAGTRLSVL.